Following are 3 T cell receptor beta chains from one sample sequenced in a study of T-cell memory formation after mild COVID-19. TCRdb used MiXCR to reprocess the 5' RACE reads, holding one entry per CDR3 protein. The sample includes around 210,000 distinct CDR3 sequences, 9% to 10% of them seen just once. Material for sequencing was PBMCs or a T cell subset sorted from them (not recorded which). The receptors come from a man between 18 and 29 years old who had mild COVID-19 (a few samples of this study predate the infection). Cell type and time point are not known.

This chain links TRBV7-2 with TRBJ2-5, with TRBD1 matching over 11 bases. Germline V CDR1 and CDR2: SGHTA, FQGNSA. The length of the CDR3 is 16 residues. Trimming took 5 bases from V and 4 from J; bases not matched to a gene: 9. The CDR3 nucleotides are TGTGCCAGCAGCCGCTTCGGACAGGGGGCCCCAGAGACCCAGTACTTC. It specifies CASSRFGQGAPETQYF.

The table lists this clonotype with a few counts. This chain joins TRBV28 and TRBJ1-5; the D gene is possibly TRBD1 (5 bases). The CDR3 is 14 residues long. Per germline, CDR1 MDHEN and CDR2 SYDVKM. With 6 bases removed from V and 3 bases from J, the gap between germline ends came to 12 bases. The CDR3 region has the DNA TGTGCCAGCAGGTCCGGGACCTTCAATCAGCCCCAGCATTTT. This encodes CASRSGTFNQPQHF.

This clonotype was detected only a few times. The chain employs TRBV7-8 and TRBJ1-5; D call uncertain. The CDR3 length is 11 residues. CDR1 and CDR2 from the germline V gene are SGHVS and FQNEAQ. Trimming removed 3 bases at V and 9 bases at J, with 6 bases between. CDR3 amino acids: CASSLVGPQHF. DNA for the CDR3: TGTGCCAGCAGCTTGGTAGGGCCCCAGCATTTT.